This TCR beta chain was sequenced for a study of control samples from healthy donors and cancer patients. Trimming removed 8 bases at V and 2 bases at J, with 10 bases between. CDR3 length: 13 residues. From germline, CDR1 is MNHEY and CDR2 SVGAGI. Only in-frame clones appear in the TCRdb table, and some are missing; sequencing was by immunoSEQ multiplex PCR. The sample lists around 90,000 clones, approximately 87% occurring once. The sequencing sample was made of blood. This TCR came from a woman aged 40-49 years in good health. The V call is TRBV6-5, the J call TRBJ1-3, with D possibly matching TRBD1 (5 bases). CDR3 DNA: TGTGCCAGCGCGGACACCCCTGGAAACACCATATATTTT. Protein product: CASADTPGNTIYF.